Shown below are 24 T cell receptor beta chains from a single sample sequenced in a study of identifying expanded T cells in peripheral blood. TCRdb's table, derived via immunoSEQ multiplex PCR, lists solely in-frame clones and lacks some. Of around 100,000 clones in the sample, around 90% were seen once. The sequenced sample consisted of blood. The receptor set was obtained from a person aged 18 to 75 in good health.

Written as DNA, the CDR3 is TGCGCCAGCAGCTTGGGCGGGACAGGGAACTATGGCTACACCTTC. It translates to CASSLGGTGNYGYTF. The rearrangement joins TRBV5-1 to TRBJ1-2; TRBD1 matches 9 bases. Germline V lookup: CDR1 SGHRS, CDR2 YFSETQ. The CDR3 loop spans 15 amino acids. With V trimmed by 0 bases and J by 2 bases, 2 bases remained unmatched.

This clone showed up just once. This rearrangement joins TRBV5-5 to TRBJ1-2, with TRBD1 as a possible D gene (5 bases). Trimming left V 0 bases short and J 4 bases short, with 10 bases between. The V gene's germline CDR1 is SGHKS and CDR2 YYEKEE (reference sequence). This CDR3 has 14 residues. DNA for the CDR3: TGTGCCAGCAGCTTGGGACAGAACCCCTATGGCTACACCTTC. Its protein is CASSLGQNPYGYTF.

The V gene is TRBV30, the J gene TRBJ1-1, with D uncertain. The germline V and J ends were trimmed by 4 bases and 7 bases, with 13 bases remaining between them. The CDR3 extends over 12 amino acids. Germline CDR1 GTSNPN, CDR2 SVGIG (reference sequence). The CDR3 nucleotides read TGTGCCTGGACCTTGAATGGGAATGAAGCTTTCTTT. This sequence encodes CAWTLNGNEAFF.

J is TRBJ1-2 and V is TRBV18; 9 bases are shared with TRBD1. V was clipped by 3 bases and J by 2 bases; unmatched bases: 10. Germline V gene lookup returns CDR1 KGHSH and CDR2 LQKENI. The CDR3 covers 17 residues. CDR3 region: CASSPGTGIAGNYGYTF. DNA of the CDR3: TGTGCCAGCTCACCCGGGACAGGGATTGCGGGAAACTATGGCTACACCTTC.

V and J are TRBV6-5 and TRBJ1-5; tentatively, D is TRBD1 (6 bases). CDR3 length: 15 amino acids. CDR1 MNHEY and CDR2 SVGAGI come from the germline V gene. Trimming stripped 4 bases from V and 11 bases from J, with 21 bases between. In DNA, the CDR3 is TGTGCCAGCAGTTCCTCGGGAGTAATAAAGGGGGCCCAGCATTTT. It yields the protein CASSSSGVIKGAQHF.

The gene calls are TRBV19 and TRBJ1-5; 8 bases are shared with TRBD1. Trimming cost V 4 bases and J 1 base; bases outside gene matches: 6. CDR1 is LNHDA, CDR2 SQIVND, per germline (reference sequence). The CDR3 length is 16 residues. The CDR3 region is CASSTLDRASNQPQHF. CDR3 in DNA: TGTGCCAGTAGTACCTTGGACAGGGCGAGCAATCAGCCCCAGCATTTT.

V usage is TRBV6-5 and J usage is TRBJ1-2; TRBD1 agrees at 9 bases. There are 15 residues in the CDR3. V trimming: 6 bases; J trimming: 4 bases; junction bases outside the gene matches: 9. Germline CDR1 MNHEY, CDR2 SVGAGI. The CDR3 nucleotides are TGTGCCAGCAGATTCGGGACAGGGCGGCCCTATGGCTACACCTTC. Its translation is CASRFGTGRPYGYTF.

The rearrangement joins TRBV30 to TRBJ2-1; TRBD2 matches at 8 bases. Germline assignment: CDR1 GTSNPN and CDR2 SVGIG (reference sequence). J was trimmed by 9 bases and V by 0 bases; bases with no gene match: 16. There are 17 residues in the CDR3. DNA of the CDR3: TGTGCCTGGAGTGTACGAGGGCTAGCGGGCGCCTCGGGTGAGCAGTTCTTC. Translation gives CAWSVRGLAGASGEQFF.

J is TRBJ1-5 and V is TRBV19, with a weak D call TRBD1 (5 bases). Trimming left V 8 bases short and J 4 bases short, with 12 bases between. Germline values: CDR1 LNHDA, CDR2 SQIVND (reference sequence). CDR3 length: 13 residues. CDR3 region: CASGTELNQPQHF. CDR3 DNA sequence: TGTGCCAGTGGGACGGAACTTAATCAGCCCCAGCATTTT. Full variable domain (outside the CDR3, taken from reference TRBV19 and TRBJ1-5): DGGITQSPKYLFRKEGQNVTLSCEQNLNHDAMYWYRQDPGQGLRLIYYSQIVNDFQKGDIAEGYSVSREKKESFPLTVTSAQKNPTAFYLCASGTELNQPQHFGDGTRLSIL.

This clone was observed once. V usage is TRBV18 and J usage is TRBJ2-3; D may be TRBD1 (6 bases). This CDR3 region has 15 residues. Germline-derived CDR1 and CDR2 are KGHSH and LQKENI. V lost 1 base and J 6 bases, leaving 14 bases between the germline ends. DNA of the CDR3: TGTGCCAGCTCACCACTCAGGGGTATCGGGGATACGCAGTATTTT. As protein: CASSPLRGIGDTQYF.

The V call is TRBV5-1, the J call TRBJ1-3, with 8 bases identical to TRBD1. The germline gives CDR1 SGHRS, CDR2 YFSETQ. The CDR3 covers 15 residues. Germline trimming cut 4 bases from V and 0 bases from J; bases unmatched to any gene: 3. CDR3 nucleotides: TGCGCCAGCAGCCTGACAGGGGACTCTGGAAACACCATATATTTT. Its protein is CASSLTGDSGNTIYF.

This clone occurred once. CDR3 residues: CASRGLGGEETQYF. The DNA for the CDR3 is TGTGCCAGCAGGGGACTCGGCGGAGAAGAGACCCAGTACTTC. The rearrangement links TRBV6-5 to TRBJ2-5; possible D gene TRBD2, 6 bases. This CDR3 has 14 amino acids. The V and J ends lost 6 bases and 3 bases respectively, with 14 bases between them. CDR1 is MNHEY, CDR2 SVGAGI, per germline.

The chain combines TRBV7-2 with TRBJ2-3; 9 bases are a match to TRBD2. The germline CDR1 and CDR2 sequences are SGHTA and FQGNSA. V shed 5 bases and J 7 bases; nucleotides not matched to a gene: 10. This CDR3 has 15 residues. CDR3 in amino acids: CASSPVPAGGHTQYF. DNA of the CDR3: TGTGCCAGCAGCCCCGTCCCTGCGGGAGGGCATACGCAGTATTTT.

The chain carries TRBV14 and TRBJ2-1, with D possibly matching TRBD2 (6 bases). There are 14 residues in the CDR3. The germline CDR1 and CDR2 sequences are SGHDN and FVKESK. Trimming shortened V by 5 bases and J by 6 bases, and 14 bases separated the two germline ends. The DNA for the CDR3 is TGTGCCAGCAGCAAAAGGAGGGGAAGCAATGAGCAGTTCTTC. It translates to CASSKRRGSNEQFF.

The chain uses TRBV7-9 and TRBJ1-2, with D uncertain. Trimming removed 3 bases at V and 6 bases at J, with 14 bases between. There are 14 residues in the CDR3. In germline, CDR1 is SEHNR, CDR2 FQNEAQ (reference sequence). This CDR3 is CASSFPSGRDGYTF. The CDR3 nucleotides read TGTGCCAGCAGCTTTCCCTCCGGTAGGGATGGCTACACCTTC.

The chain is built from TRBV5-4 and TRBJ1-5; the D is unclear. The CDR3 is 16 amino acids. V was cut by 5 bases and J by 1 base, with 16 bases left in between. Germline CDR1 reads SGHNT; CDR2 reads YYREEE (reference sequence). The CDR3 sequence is CASRIRWEGSNQPQHF. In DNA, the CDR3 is TGTGCCAGCAGAATCCGGTGGGAGGGCAGCAATCAGCCCCAGCATTTT.

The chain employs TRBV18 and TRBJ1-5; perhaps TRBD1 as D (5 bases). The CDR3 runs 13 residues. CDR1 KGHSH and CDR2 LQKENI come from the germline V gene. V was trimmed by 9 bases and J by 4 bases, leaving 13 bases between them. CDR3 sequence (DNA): TGTGCCAGTGACGCGGGGGAGAATCAGCCCCAGCATTTT. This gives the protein CASDAGENQPQHF.

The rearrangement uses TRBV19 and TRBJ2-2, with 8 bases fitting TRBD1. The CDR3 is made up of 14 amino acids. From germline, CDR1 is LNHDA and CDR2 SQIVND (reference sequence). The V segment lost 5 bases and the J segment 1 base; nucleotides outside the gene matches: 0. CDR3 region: CASSGTGNTGELFF. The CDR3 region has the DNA TGTGCCAGTAGTGGGACAGGGAACACCGGGGAGCTGTTTTTT.

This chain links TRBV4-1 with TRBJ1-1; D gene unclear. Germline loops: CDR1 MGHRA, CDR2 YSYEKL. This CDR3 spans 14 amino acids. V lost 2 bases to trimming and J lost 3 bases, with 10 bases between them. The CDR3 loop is CASSQRPGDTEAFF. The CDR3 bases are TGCGCCAGCAGCCAAAGGCCTGGGGACACTGAAGCTTTCTTT.

CDR3: CASSLSEDNEQFF. For the CDR3, the DNA is TGTGCCAGCAGCTTGTCTGAGGATAATGAGCAGTTCTTC. The chain couples TRBV5-5 to TRBJ2-1; unclear D gene. CDR3 length: 13 residues. Trimming cost V 1 base and J 7 bases, with 9 bases left between them. The germline CDR1 and CDR2 sequences are SGHKS and YYEKEE (reference sequence).

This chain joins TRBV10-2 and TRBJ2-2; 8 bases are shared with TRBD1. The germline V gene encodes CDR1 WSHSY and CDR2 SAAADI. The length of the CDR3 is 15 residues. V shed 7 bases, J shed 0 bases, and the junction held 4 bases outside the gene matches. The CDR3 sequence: CASTWTGSNTGELFF. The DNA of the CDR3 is TGCGCCAGCACCTGGACAGGGTCGAACACCGGGGAGCTGTTTTTT.

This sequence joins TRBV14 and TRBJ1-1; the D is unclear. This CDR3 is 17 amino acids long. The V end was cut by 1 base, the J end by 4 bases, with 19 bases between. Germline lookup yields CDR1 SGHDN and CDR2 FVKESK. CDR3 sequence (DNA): TGTGCCAGCAGCCAAGGAAGGAGGGTACTTGGCGGCACTGAAGCTTTCTTT. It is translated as CASSQGRRVLGGTEAFF.

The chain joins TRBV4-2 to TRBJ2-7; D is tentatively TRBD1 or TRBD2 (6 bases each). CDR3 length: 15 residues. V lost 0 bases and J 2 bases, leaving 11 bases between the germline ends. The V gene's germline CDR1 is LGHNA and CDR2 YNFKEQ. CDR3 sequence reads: CASSQDPRGAYEQYF. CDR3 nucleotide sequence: TGTGCCAGCAGCCAAGACCCAAGGGGGGCCTACGAGCAGTACTTC.

This CDR3 is CGVTGTTNEQFF. The DNA of the CDR3 is TGTGGTGTGACCGGGACCACAAATGAGCAGTTCTTC. The V and J genes are TRBV6-1 and TRBJ2-1, with D perhaps TRBD1 or TRBD2 (5 bases each). The CDR3 covers 12 residues. The V gene's germline CDR1 is MNHNS and CDR2 SASEGT.